The clone carrying this TCR beta chain has a count of ten or more. The antigen is not known. Germline CDR1 is MNHEY and CDR2 is SVGEGT. The V and J ends lost 7 bases and 4 bases, in that order; junction bases with no gene match: 6. This CDR3 has 14 residues. The data derive from a study of blood T cells in healthy people across ages. Overall study findings and caveats: Researchers judged that diversity estimates from one million T cells fell short of true values.

Using a J-beta primer mix together with a sample-barcoded 5' primer, a second PCR was run for about 6 to 12 cycles. TCRdb re-derived calls from the 5' RACE reads in MiXCR, one entry per CDR3 protein. Altogether 800,000 to 950,000 distinct CDR3 sequences are present, 29% being singletons, with the ten largest covering around 9.6%. The data also belong to a second study, concerning T cells of mothers and their children. From that paper: The study recruited a few healthy Caucasian mothers and their six children as donors. The study obtained over 8.5 million TCR beta CDR3 reads per mother and some 3 million per child. Whether related or unrelated, pairs show similar shaping of TCR recombination output by thymic selection.

Sequencing was done on a sample of blood. The chain combines TRBV6-2 or TRBV6-3 with TRBJ2-3; the match to TRBD2 covers 9 bases. The clonotype comes from a woman aged 35 to 49 in good health. The CDR3, as DNA: TGTGCCAGCAATATAGCGGGGGCGGCAGATACGCAGTATTTT. The encoded protein is CASNIAGAADTQYF.